This is a list of T cell receptor beta chains from one sample in a study of cytomegalovirus exposure and HLA in healthy donors. The table came from immunoSEQ multiplex PCR; TCRdb's copy has only in-frame clones and leaves some out. The table includes fewer than 200,000 clones, roughly four fifths detected once. Sequenced sample: PBMCs. These receptors all come from a female donor in good health and CMV-seronegative. The CDR3 runs from the conserved cysteine through the conserved F or W. A D gene is named only where the DNA matches it firmly. Some rows mark clone size as missing; the rest say once, few, many or name a class of expanded clone.

J	length	D	size	V	DNA	CDR3
TRBJ2-7	15	TRBD1	.	TRBV5-1	TGCGCCAGCAGTAAACAGGGGCTTCACTCCTACGAGCAGTACTTC	CASSKQGLHSYEQYF
TRBJ2-5	15	.	.	TRBV4-2	TGTGCCAGCAGCCAAGATCTCTCTAGTTTTGAGACCCAGTACTTC	CASSQDLSSFETQYF
TRBJ1-1	14	.	.	TRBV28	TGTGCCAGCACCCCCAACAGCATGAACACTGAAGCTTTCTTT	CASTPNSMNTEAFF
TRBJ2-5	16	TRBD2	.	TRBV6-4	TGTGCCAGCAGTGTTCTGACTAGCGGGGGGAAGGAGACCCAGTACTTC	CASSVLTSGGKETQYF
TRBJ1-1	14	.	.	TRBV30	TGTGCCTGGATGTCTCAATATCGGAGCCTAAGACCCCTTTTT	CAWMSQYRSLRPLF
TRBJ1-1	15	.	.	TRBV7-7	TGTGCTAGCAGCTTATCGCTGGCCACGAGCGCTGAAGCTTTCTTT	CASSLSLATSAEAFF
TRBJ2-1	17	.	.	TRBV12-2	TGTGCAAGTCGCTTAGGCCGGACTAGCGGGAGGTCGGATGAGCAGTTCTTC	CASRLGRTSGRSDEQFF
TRBJ2-3	14	TRBD2	few	TRBV7-3	TGTGCCAGCAGCTTGGGACTAGCCTCAGATACGCAGTATTTT	CASSLGLASDTQYF
TRBJ1-2	14	TRBD1	.	TRBV30	TGTGCCTGGAGTTCCAGGGGGCGCGACTATGGCTACACCTTC	CAWSSRGRDYGYTF
TRBJ2-5	15	TRBD2	.	TRBV7-2	TGTGCCAGCAGATCGGGACTAGCGACACAAGAGACCCAGTACTTC	CASRSGLATQETQYF
TRBJ1-5	13	.	.	TRBV11-3	TGTGCCAGCAGCCCCATAACTAGGAGGCCCCAGCATTTT	CASSPITRRPQHF
TRBJ1-2	15	.	.	TRBV5-4	TGTGCCAGCAGCTCGGATTTACAGGGAAACTATGGCTACACCTTC	CASSSDLQGNYGYTF
TRBJ2-7	14	TRBD2	.	TRBV13	TGTGCCAGCAGCTTATTGGCGGGGGCCTACGAGCAGTACTTC	CASSLLAGAYEQYF
TRBJ2-1	14	.	.	TRBV6-5	TGTGCCAGCAGTCAGTCGGGGACCTACAATGAGCAGTTCTTC	CASSQSGTYNEQFF
TRBJ1-1	16	TRBD1	.	TRBV4-2	TGTGCCAGCAGCTTCCGGACAGGGGGGAGGAACACTGAAGCTTTCTTT	CASSFRTGGRNTEAFF
TRBJ1-1	14	.	.	TRBV5-1	TGCGCCAGCAGCAGATACAGGGAGAACACTGAAGCTTTCTTT	CASSRYRENTEAFF
TRBJ2-1	14	TRBD2	.	TRBV15	TGTGCCACCAGCCGACCAGCGGGGGTCAATGAGCAGTTCTTC	CATSRPAGVNEQFF
TRBJ1-1	18	.	.	TRBV19	TGTGCCAGTAGTACCGTTCGAGCGAGACGACCCGAAGGGGGTGAAGCTTTCTTT	CASSTVRARRPEGGEAFF
TRBJ2-5	14	.	.	TRBV7-2	TGTGCCAGCAGCTTAGGTCGGTACCAAGAGACCCAGTACTTC	CASSLGRYQETQYF
TRBJ2-5	14	.	.	TRBV5-6	TGTGCCAGCAGCTCTACAGGGCTAGGGGAGACCCAGTACTTC	CASSSTGLGETQYF
TRBJ1-2	13	.	.	TRBV7-2	TGTGCCAGCAGCTTAGCGTTCAGTTTAGGCTACACCTTC	CASSLAFSLGYTF
TRBJ2-6	13	.	.	TRBV30	TGTGCCTTCCGAGCCTCTGGGGCCAACGGCCTGACTTTC	CAFRASGANGLTF
TRBJ2-7	15	TRBD2	.	TRBV7-9	TGTGCCAGCAGAGACACTAGCGGGGGGCTCTACGAGCAGTACTTC	CASRDTSGGLYEQYF
TRBJ2-5	15	TRBD1	.	TRBV7-9	TGTGCCAGCAGCCACGGGACAGGGGTTCAAGAGACCCAGTACTTC	CASSHGTGVQETQYF